One sample yielded the 5 T cell receptor beta chains listed below, sequenced in a study of shared clonotypes between healthy human individuals. Produced via immunoSEQ multiplex PCR; TCRdb's table is partial and in-frame only. Here the sample spans some 1.4 million clones, approximately 96% being singletons. The sequencing sample was made of naive CD4+ T cells sorted from blood. Stated subset: CD45RA+ positively selected. Source of these receptors: a young man in good health.

This clone was found a few times. Other DNA variants within this sample encode the same CDR3. The chain employs TRBV7-9 and TRBJ2-5; D is unresolved. Trimming took 2 bases from V and 5 from J, leaving 3 bases between them. Germline-derived CDR1 and CDR2 are SEHNR and FQNEAQ (reference sequence). This CDR3 comprises 11 residues. The CDR3 DNA reads TGTGCCAGCAGCTTAACCGAGACCCAGTACTTC. It specifies CASSLTETQYF.

The chain couples TRBV12-5 to TRBJ2-1; 9 nucleotides agree with TRBD1. Germline CDR1 reads LGHNT; CDR2 reads FRNRAP. The trim removed 6 bases at V and 1 base at J, leaving 4 bases unmatched. The CDR3 is 15 amino acids. DNA for the CDR3: TGTGCTAGTGGCCCGGGACAGGGTTCCTACAATGAGCAGTTCTTC. Translation: CASGPGQGSYNEQFF. Based on the CDR3 plus reference TRBV12-5 and TRBJ2-1, the full variable domain is DARVTQTPRHKVTEMGQEVTMRCQPILGHNTVFWYRQTMMQGLELLAYFRNRAPLDDSGMPKDRFSAEMPDATLATLKIQPSEPRDSAVYFCASGPGQGSYNEQFFGPGTRLTVL.

This rearrangement joins TRBV2 to TRBJ2-7; the D gene is possibly TRBD2 (5 bases). Per germline, CDR1 SNHLY and CDR2 FYNNEI. V lost 7 bases and J lost 4, with 14 bases in between. This CDR3 is 13 amino acids long. CDR3 loop: CASMERWTYEQYF. The CDR3 DNA is TGTGCCAGCATGGAGAGGTGGACTTACGAGCAGTACTTC.

The chain employs TRBV28 and TRBJ2-7, with D unresolved. Between the trimmed V and J ends, which lost 3 bases and 7 bases, there was a span of 10 bases. This CDR3 is 12 amino acids long. Germline loops: CDR1 MDHEN, CDR2 SYDVKM. The CDR3 here is CASSFGEYEQYF. In nucleotides, the CDR3 is TGTGCCAGCAGTTTTGGGGAATATGAGCAGTACTTC. The full variable domain, completed using reference TRBV28 and TRBJ2-7, is DVKVTQSSRYLVKRTGEKVFLECVQDMDHENMFWYRQDPGLGLRLIYFSYDVKMKEKGDIPEGYSVSREKKERFSLILESASTNQTSMYLCASSFGEYEQYFGPGTRLTVT.

CDR3 residues: CASSLEVLGGQPQHF. CDR3 DNA: TGTGCCAGCAGCTTAGAGGTACTGGGAGGTCAGCCCCAGCATTTT. The V call is TRBV11-3, the J call TRBJ1-5; D unresolved. CDR1 is SGHNT and CDR2 is YENEEA in the germline V gene. Between the trimmed V and J ends, which lost 0 bases and 6 bases, there was a span of 12 bases. The CDR3 contains 15 residues.